This passage covers 21 T cell receptor beta chains from one sample sequenced in a study of blood T cell repertoires in COVID-19. The assay was immunoSEQ multiplex PCR, and TCRdb's table has in-frame clones only and misses some. This table has tens of thousands of clones, over 75% appearing once. The specimen sequenced was peripheral blood. Receptors were obtained from a man over 45 with acute or convalescent COVID-19.

This clone was counted a single time. The CDR3 loop reads CASSVTGTVSGNTIYF. In DNA form, the CDR3 reads TGTGCCAGCAGCGTGACGGGGACAGTCTCTGGAAACACCATATATTTT. The genes are TRBV7-3 and TRBJ1-3; 7 bases match TRBD1. Germline loops: CDR1 SGHTA, CDR2 FQGTGA. V dropped 5 bases and J dropped 0; count of bases not matched to a gene: 7. The CDR3 is 16 amino acids.

The chain employs TRBV7-9 and TRBJ1-6; a weak D match, TRBD1 (5 bases). V shed 1 base and J shed 11 bases, with 6 bases lying between them. The germline V gene has CDR1 SEHNR and CDR2 FQNEAQ (reference sequence). This CDR3 spans 12 amino acids. The CDR3 nucleotides read TGTGCCAGCAGCTTAGGCAGGGCACCCCTCCACTTT. Amino acid sequence: CASSLGRAPLHF.

V is TRBV5-1 and J is TRBJ1-1; 9 nucleotides match TRBD1. This CDR3 has 14 residues. J lost 6 bases, V lost 5 bases, and 8 bases had no gene match. The V gene's germline CDR1 is SGHRS and CDR2 YFSETQ. Written as DNA, the CDR3 is TGCGCCAGCAGGGACCGGGACAGGGCAGCTGAAGCTTTCTTT. This translates into CASRDRDRAAEAFF.

The V and J genes are TRBV18 and TRBJ2-3, with 8 bases matching TRBD1. Germline CDR1 is KGHSH and CDR2 is LQKENI. CDR3 size: 15 residues. Trimming removed 6 bases from V and 4 bases from J; junction bases left unmatched: 9. The CDR3 DNA reads as TGTGCCAGCTCCCCCCGGGACAGGATGTCAGATACGCAGTATTTT. Protein product: CASSPRDRMSDTQYF.

The CDR3 sequence is CASSLDGTGQSEQYF. For the CDR3, the DNA is TGTGCCAGCAGCCTGGACGGGACAGGGCAATCCGAGCAGTACTTC. The chain employs TRBV11-2 and TRBJ2-7; 9 nucleotides agree with TRBD1. The V gene's germline CDR1 is SGHAT and CDR2 FQNNGV. The CDR3 has 15 amino acids. The V and J ends lost 5 bases and 6 bases, in that order; junction bases with no gene match: 11.

This clone was seen once. J is TRBJ1-4 and V is TRBV7-2; D not resolved. This CDR3 has 16 residues. Trimming pared 1 base from V and 4 bases from J, leaving 13 bases between. The germline gives CDR1 SGHTA, CDR2 FQGNSA. The CDR3 here is CASSLVAGSYNEKLFF. CDR3 bases: TGTGCCAGCAGCTTAGTCGCAGGCTCATATAATGAAAAACTGTTTTTT.

V is TRBV21-1 and J is TRBJ2-7; TRBD2 is taken as the D call from the table, unchecked against the DNA. TRBV21-1 is classified as a pseudogene. There are 14 residues in the CDR3. The CDR3: CASSKTRCLYEQYF. In nucleotides, the CDR3 is TGTGCCAGCAGCAAAACTCGGTGTTTGTACGAGCAGTACTTC.

The genes are TRBV5-4 and TRBJ1-3; 11 positions match TRBD1. CDR1 and CDR2 (germline): SGHNT, YYREEE (reference sequence). The CDR3 spans 15 residues. V was pared by 4 bases and J by 2 bases, with 2 bases of the junction left unmatched. As DNA, the CDR3 is TGTGCCAGCAGCCGGACAGGGGGCACTGGAAACACCATATATTTT. Translated, it gives CASSRTGGTGNTIYF. Using reference TRBV5-4 and TRBJ1-3 for the parts outside the CDR3, the full variable domain is ETGVTQSPTHLIKTRGQQVTLRCSSQSGHNTVSWYQQALGQGPQFIFQYYREEENGRGNFPPRFSGLQFPNYSSELNVNALELDDSALYLCASSRTGGTGNTIYFGEGSWLTVV.

The chain combines TRBV6-5 with TRBJ1-1; 9 bases map to TRBD1. The CDR3 has 14 amino acids. The J segment lost 4 bases and the V segment lost 6 bases, leaving 6 bases of the junction unmatched. Germline CDR1 MNHEY, CDR2 SVGAGI. In nucleotides, the CDR3 is TGTGCCAGCAGACTTGGGACAGGGTTCACTGAAGCTTTCTTT. Translating gives CASRLGTGFTEAFF.

The V gene is TRBV5-4, the J gene TRBJ2-3; a possible D gene is TRBD1 (5 bases). With 0 bases removed from V and 3 bases from J, the gap between germline ends came to 17 bases. Germline CDR1 SGHNT, CDR2 YYREEE (reference sequence). This CDR3 contains 17 residues. The CDR3 nucleotides are TGTGCCAGCAGCTTGGGGGTACAAGGGGCAATGACAGATACGCAGTATTTT. As protein: CASSLGVQGAMTDTQYF.

This sequence joins TRBV15 and TRBJ2-3; D gene unclear. The V gene's germline CDR1 is LNHNV and CDR2 YYDKDF (reference sequence). The V end lost 5 bases, the J end lost 3 bases, and 15 bases lay between the germline ends. This CDR3 spans 15 amino acids. CDR3 region: CATSSLGRPTDTQYF. CDR3 coding DNA: TGTGCCACCAGCTCTCTGGGCCGGCCTACAGATACGCAGTATTTT.

This chain connects TRBV7-2 to TRBJ2-7; a possible D gene is TRBD1 (6 bases). There are 14 residues in the CDR3. Germline V gene data show CDR1 as SGHTA and CDR2 as FQGNSA. V lost 0 bases to trimming and J lost 5 bases, with 11 bases between them. CDR3 in amino acids: CASSLAAGDHEQYF. CDR3 in DNA: TGTGCCAGCAGCTTAGCGGCAGGGGACCACGAGCAGTACTTC.

The chain has TRBV19 and TRBJ1-1; D is uncertain. Trimming cost V 4 bases and J 4 bases, with 10 bases left between them. There are 13 residues in the CDR3. Germline values: CDR1 LNHDA, CDR2 SQIVND (reference sequence). CDR3 protein: CASSKTSVTEAFF. In nucleotides, the CDR3 is TGTGCCAGTAGTAAGACGAGCGTCACTGAAGCTTTCTTT.

The chain is built from TRBV6-1 and TRBJ2-3; 12 nucleotides match TRBD2. The junction had 9 bases not matched to a gene; V was cut back by 2 bases and J by 6 bases. The germline V gene has CDR1 MNHNS and CDR2 SASEGT. The CDR3 is 17 amino acids. The DNA for the CDR3 is TGTGCCAGCAGTGAAAAACTAGCGGGAGGTCCAAGGGATACGCAGTATTTT. This encodes CASSEKLAGGPRDTQYF.

The chain has TRBV6-4 and TRBJ1-1; D is undetermined. This CDR3 spans 13 amino acids. The germline V gene encodes CDR1 MRHNA and CDR2 SNTAGT. V was trimmed by 6 bases and J by 0 bases, leaving 8 bases between them. The CDR3 bases are TGTGCCAGCAGCCGGGAAGTGAACACTGAAGCTTTCTTT. Its protein is CASSREVNTEAFF.

The chain combines TRBV30 with TRBJ1-2; 7 bases are a match to TRBD1. This CDR3 comprises 13 residues. Germline assignment: CDR1 GTSNPN and CDR2 SVGIG (reference sequence). Germline trimming cut 1 base from V and 2 bases from J; bases unmatched to any gene: 1. CDR3 protein: CAWSGDSNYGYTF. The DNA of the CDR3 is TGTGCCTGGAGTGGGGACAGCAACTATGGCTACACCTTC.

The chain couples TRBV5-1 to TRBJ2-1; D is possibly TRBD1 (6 bases). Germline CDR1 is SGHRS and CDR2 is YFSETQ. This CDR3 has 15 residues. V dropped 3 bases and J dropped 13 bases, with 23 bases sitting between them. CDR3 in amino acids: CASSSRPGHPASQFF. Here the CDR3 DNA reads TGCGCCAGCAGCTCTAGGCCGGGACACCCCGCTTCCCAGTTCTTC.

The rearrangement uses TRBV20-1 and TRBJ1-1; D possibly corresponds to TRBD1 (6 bases). The germline V and J ends were trimmed by 6 bases and 7 bases, with 12 bases remaining between them. This CDR3 has 11 amino acids. Germline V gene sequence: CDR1 DFQATT, CDR2 SNEGSKA (reference sequence). The CDR3: CSASGTFEAFF. The CDR3 DNA is TGCAGTGCAAGCGGGACATTTGAAGCTTTCTTT.

The rearrangement links TRBV19 to TRBJ1-1; 7 positions agree with TRBD1. The CDR3 consists of 16 residues. Germline V lookup: CDR1 LNHDA, CDR2 SQIVND (reference sequence). The V segment lost 1 base and the J segment 0 bases; nucleotides outside the gene matches: 5. The CDR3 sequence is CASSIAGGGMNTEAFF. DNA for the CDR3: TGTGCCAGTAGTATAGCAGGGGGTGGGATGAACACTGAAGCTTTCTTT.

The chain is built from TRBV24-1 and TRBJ2-3, with TRBD2 matching 8 bases. The germline gives CDR1 KGHDR, CDR2 SFDVKD. The CDR3 loop spans 17 amino acids. After removal of 6 bases from V and 0 bases from J, the junction contained 10 bases not matched to a gene. CDR3 DNA sequence: TGTGCCACCAGTCCGCCTAGCGGGCAGGATAGCACAGATACGCAGTATTTT. Its protein is CATSPPSGQDSTDTQYF.

CDR3 protein: CASSPPSSGGYNEQFF. The CDR3 DNA reads as TGTGCCAGCTCACCACCGTCTAGCGGGGGGTACAATGAGCAGTTCTTC. The V gene is TRBV18, the J gene TRBJ2-1; 11 bases are a match to TRBD2. This CDR3 has 16 residues. Germline V gives CDR1 KGHSH, CDR2 LQKENI. V dropped 0 bases and J dropped 4; count of bases not matched to a gene: 2.